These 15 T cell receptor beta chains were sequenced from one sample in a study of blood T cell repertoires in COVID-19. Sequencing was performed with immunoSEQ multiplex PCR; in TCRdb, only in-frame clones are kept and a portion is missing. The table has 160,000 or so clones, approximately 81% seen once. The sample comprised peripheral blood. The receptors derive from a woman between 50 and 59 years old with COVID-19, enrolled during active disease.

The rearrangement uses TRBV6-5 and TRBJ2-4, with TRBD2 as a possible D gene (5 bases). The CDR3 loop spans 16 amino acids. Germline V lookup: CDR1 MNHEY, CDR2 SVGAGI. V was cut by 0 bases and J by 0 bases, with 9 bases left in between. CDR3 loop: CASSYSYGIAKNIQYF. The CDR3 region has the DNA TGTGCCAGCAGTTACTCGTACGGGATAGCCAAAAACATTCAGTACTTC.

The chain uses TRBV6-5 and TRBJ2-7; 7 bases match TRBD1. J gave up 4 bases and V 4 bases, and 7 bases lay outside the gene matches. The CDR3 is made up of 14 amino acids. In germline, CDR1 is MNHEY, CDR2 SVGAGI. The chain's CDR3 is CASSSTGTVYEQYF. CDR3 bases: TGTGCCAGCAGTTCTACCGGGACAGTATACGAGCAGTACTTC.

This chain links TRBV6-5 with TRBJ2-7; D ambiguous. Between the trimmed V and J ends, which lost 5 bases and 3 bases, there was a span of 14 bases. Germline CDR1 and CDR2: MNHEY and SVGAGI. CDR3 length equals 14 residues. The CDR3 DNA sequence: TGTGCCAGCAGTCTTCAGCGAGGTGGCTACGAGCAGTACTTC. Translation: CASSLQRGGYEQYF.

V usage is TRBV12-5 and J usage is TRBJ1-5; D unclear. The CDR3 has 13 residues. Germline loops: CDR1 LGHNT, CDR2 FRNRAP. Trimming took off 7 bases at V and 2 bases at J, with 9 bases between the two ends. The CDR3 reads CASVRDGNQPQHF. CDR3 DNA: TGTGCTAGTGTCCGGGATGGCAATCAGCCCCAGCATTTT.

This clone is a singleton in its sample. The CDR3, as DNA: TGTGCCACCCAGGGACAGGGGACCTACGAGCAGTACTTC. Its translation: CATQGQGTYEQYF. V usage is TRBV7-2 and J usage is TRBJ2-7; 10 nucleotides align to TRBD1. V lost 10 bases, J lost 2 bases, and 5 bases stayed unmatched. CDR1 SGHTA and CDR2 FQGNSA come from the germline V gene. This CDR3 has 13 amino acids.

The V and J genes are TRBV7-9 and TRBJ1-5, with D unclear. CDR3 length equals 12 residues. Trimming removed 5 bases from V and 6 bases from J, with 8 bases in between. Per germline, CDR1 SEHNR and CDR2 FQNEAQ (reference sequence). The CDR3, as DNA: TGTGCCAGCAGCGATGGCGGTCAGCCCCAGCATTTT. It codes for CASSDGGQPQHF.

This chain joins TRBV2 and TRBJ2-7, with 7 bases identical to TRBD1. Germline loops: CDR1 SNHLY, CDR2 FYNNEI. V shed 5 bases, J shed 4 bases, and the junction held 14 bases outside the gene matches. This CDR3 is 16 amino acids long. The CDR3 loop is CASSSNSPGQRYEQYF. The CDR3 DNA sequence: TGTGCCAGCAGTTCCAACTCTCCGGGACAGAGGTACGAGCAGTACTTC.

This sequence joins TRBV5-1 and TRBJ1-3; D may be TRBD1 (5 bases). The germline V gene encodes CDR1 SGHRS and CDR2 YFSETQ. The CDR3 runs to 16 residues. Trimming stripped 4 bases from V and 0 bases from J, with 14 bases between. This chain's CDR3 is CASSPWAGGSGNTIYF. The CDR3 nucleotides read TGCGCCAGCAGCCCCTGGGCGGGGGGCTCTGGAAACACCATATATTTT.

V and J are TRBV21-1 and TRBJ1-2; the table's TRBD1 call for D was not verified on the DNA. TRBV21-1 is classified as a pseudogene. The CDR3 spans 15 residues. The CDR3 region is CASSTGGTGNYGYTF. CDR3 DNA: TGTGCCAGCAGCACTGGAGGGACAGGGAACTATGGCTACACCTTC.

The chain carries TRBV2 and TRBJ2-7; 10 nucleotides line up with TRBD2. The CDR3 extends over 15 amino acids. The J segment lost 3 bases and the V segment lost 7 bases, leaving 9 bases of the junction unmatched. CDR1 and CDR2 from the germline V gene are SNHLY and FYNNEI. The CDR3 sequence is CASILGLAGDYEQYF. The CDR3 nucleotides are TGTGCCAGCATATTAGGGCTAGCGGGAGACTACGAGCAGTACTTC.

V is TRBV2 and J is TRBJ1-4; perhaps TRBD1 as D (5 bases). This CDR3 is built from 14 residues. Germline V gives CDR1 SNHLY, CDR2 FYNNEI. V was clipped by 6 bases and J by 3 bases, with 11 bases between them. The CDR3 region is CASRQESSNEKLFF. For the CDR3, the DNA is TGTGCCAGCAGACAGGAATCGTCTAATGAAAAACTGTTTTTT.

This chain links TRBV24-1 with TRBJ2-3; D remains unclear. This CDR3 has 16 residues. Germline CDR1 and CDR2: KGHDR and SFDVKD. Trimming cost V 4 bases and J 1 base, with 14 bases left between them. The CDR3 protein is CATSDPSGSGTDTQYF. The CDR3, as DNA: TGTGCCACCAGTGACCCATCCGGGTCAGGCACAGATACGCAGTATTTT.

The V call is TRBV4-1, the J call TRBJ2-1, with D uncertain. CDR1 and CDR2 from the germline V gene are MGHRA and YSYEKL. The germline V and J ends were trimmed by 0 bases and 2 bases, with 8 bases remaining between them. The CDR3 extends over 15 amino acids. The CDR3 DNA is TGCGCCAGCAGCCAAGATTTCCCGGCCTACAATGAGCAGTTCTTC. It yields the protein CASSQDFPAYNEQFF.

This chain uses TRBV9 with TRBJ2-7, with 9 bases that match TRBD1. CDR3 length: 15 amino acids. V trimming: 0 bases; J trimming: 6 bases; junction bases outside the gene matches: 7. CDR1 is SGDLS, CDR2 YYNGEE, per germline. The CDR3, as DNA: TGTGCCAGCAGCGTAGGGGGGGACAGGGAGGGCGAGCAGTACTTC. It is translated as CASSVGGDREGEQYF.

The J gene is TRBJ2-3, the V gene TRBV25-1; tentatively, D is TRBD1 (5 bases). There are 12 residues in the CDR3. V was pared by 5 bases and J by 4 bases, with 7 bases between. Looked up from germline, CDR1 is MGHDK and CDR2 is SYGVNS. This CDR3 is CASSSRADTQYF. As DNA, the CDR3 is TGTGCCAGCAGTTCCAGGGCAGATACGCAGTATTTT.